This T cell receptor beta chain was captured in a study of Ad26.COV2.S vaccination and SARS-CoV-2 variants. Study-wide points: Placebo recipients and vaccine recipients were similar in non-spike TCR breadth. Spike-specific CD8+ and CD4+ T cell responses reportedly showed substantial breadth after vaccination.

Regarding this clone: The antigen is not known.

Documented treatment: 15 to 20 received Ad26.COV2.S at low or high dose, single or two shots; roughly five received placebo; per-sample allocation not given. Each sample was drawn 63 days after the first injection (of vaccine or placebo). Only in-frame clones appear in the TCRdb table, and some are missing; sequencing was by immunoSEQ multiplex PCR. This table has under 550,000 clones, over 75% appearing once. CDR3 length equals 11 residues. The germline V and J ends were trimmed by 7 bases and 2 bases, with 6 bases remaining between them. Germline CDR1 and CDR2: MNHEY and SVGAGI. The receptor's source is a person between 18 and 60 years old who received the Ad26.COV2.S COVID-19 vaccine or a placebo. Sequencing used peripheral blood, obtained in a trial of Ad26.COV2.S vaccine versus placebo. The chain employs TRBV6-5 and TRBJ2-7; D is unclear. The CDR3 protein is CASIQTYEQYF. CDR3 nucleotides: TGTGCCAGCATTCAGACCTACGAGCAGTACTTC.